This T cell receptor beta chain came from a study of blood T cell repertoires in COVID-19. Study summary: The study drew acute and convalescent COVID-19 samples from the United States, Italy and Spain.

TCRdb keeps only in-frame clones here, not all; method: immunoSEQ multiplex PCR. The table records approximately 400,000 clones, approximately 90% of them present only once. Recruited during active infection, patients (from Seattle) were subsequently followed longitudinally. CDR3 length equals 13 residues. Germline V gives CDR1 MNHEY, CDR2 SMNVEV (reference sequence). Trimming removed 5 bases from V and 7 bases from J; junction bases left unmatched: 7. The chain carries TRBV27 and TRBJ1-1; TRBD1 matches 7 bases. This TCR was sampled from a woman aged 45-60 years with COVID-19, enrolled during active disease. Sequenced sample: peripheral blood. CDR3 in DNA: TGTGCCAGCAGTGGATCGGGACAGAATGAAGCTTTCTTT. Amino acid sequence: CASSGSGQNEAFF.